The clone carrying this T cell receptor (beta chain) was observed once. Antigen specificity is unknown. The PCR had 60 Vbeta and 13 Jbeta primers. How the authors handled the data: In a later analysis, of 80 million or so unique beta chains, some 10 million appeared in at least two donors. The table came from immunoSEQ multiplex PCR; TCRdb's copy has only in-frame clones and leaves some out. Clone size and V and J calls were adopted from that table, with D and trimming inferred from the DNA. This repertoire shows some 150,000 clones, around 84% found once; its top ten account for about 2.5%. The data belong to a study of cytomegalovirus exposure and HLA in healthy donors. Germline-derived CDR1 and CDR2 are MNHEY and SMNVEV (reference sequence). The CDR3 is 15 residues long. With 4 bases clipped from V and 4 bases from J, the junction kept 8 bases outside the gene matches. Overall study results and limits: Later analysis placed DRB1 highest and HLA-C lowest in TCR association rates, which differed by HLA locus. Earlier analysis yielded a pattern in which most TCR beta V segments were productive about 90% or about 30% of the time. There was a cluster of highly shared sequence variants that was likely a sequencing artifact.

The origin of this receptor is a man aged 50 to 59 in good health and CMV-seronegative. The specimen sequenced was PBMCs. The chain links TRBV27 to TRBJ2-5; the match to TRBD2 covers 8 bases. CDR3 loop: CASSSLPGGVETQYF. CDR3 coding DNA: TGTGCCAGCAGTTCACTTCCGGGGGGGGTAGAGACCCAGTACTTC.